The sequence of this TCR beta chain was determined in a study of lymphopenia after photon versus proton radiotherapy. Generated by immunoSEQ multiplex PCR, the TCRdb table keeps only in-frame clones and is missing some. The top ten hold roughly 2.7% of the sample, which has approximately 65,000 clones, approximately 90% seen once. Trimming pared 4 bases from V and 2 bases from J, leaving 7 bases between. The CDR3 is 12 residues long. Germline values: CDR1 SQVTM, CDR2 ANQGSEA. The chain couples TRBV29-1 to TRBJ2-3; D call uncertain. The sequences come from peripheral blood, collected from a patient treated with photon-based radiotherapy. The source of this sequence is a woman between 65 and 79 years old with pancreatic cancer. The CDR3 here is CSVVQSTDTQYF. The CDR3 DNA sequence: TGCAGCGTTGTCCAGTCCACAGATACGCAGTATTTT.